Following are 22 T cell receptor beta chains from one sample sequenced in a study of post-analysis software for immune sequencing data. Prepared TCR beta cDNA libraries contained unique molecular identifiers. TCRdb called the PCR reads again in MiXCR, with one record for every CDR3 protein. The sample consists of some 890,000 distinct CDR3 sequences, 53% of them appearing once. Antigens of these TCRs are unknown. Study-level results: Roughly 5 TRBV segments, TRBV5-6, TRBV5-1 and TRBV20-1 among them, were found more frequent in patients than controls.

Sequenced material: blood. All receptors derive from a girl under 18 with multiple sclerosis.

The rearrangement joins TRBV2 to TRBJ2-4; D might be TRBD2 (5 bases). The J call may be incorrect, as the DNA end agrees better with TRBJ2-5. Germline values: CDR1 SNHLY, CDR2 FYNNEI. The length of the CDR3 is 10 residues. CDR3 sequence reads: CASWRETQYF. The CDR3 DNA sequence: TGTGCCAGCTGGAGGGAGACCCAGTACTTC.

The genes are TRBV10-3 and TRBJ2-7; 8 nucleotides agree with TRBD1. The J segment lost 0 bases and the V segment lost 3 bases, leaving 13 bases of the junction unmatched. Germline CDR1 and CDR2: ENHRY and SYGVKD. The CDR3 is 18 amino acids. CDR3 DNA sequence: TGTGCCATCAGTGAATACGATGGACAGGGCTTGGGCTCCTACGAGCAGTACTTC. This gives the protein CAISEYDGQGLGSYEQYF.

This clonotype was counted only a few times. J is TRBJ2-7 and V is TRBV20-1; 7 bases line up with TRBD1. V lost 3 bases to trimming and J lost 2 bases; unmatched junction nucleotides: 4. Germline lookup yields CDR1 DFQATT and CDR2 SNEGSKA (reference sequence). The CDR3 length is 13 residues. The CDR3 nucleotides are TGCAGTGCTAGGTGGGACAGCCCCTACGAGCAGTACTTC. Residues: CSARWDSPYEQYF.

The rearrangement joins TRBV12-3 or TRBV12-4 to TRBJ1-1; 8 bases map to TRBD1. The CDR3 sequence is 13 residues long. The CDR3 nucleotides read TGTGCAGTAAAATGGACAGGGTGGACTGAAGCTTTCTTT. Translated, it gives CAVKWTGWTEAFF.

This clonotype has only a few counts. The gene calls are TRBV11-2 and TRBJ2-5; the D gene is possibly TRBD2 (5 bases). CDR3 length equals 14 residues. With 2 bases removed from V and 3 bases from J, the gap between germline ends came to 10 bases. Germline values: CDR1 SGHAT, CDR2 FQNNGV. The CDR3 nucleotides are TGTGCCAGCAGCTTATGGCTAGCAGAAGAGACCCAGTACTTC. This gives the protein CASSLWLAEETQYF.

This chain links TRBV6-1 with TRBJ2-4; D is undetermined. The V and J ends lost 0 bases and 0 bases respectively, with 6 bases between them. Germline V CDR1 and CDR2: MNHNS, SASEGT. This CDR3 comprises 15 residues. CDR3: CASSEAGLAKNIQYF. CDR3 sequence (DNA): TGTGCCAGCAGTGAAGCGGGGTTAGCCAAAAACATTCAGTACTTC.

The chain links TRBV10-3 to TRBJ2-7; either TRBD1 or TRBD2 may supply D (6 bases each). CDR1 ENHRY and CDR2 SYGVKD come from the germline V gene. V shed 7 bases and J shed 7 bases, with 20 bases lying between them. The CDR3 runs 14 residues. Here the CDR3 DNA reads TGTGCCATCAATACAGGGCTGCCTGGGGGGGAGCAGTACTTC. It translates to CAINTGLPGGEQYF.

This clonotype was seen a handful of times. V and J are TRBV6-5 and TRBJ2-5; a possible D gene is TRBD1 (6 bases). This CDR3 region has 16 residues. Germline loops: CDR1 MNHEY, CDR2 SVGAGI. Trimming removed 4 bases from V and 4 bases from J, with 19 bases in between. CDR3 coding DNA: TGTGCCAGCAGTTTCAGGCCAGGGGATGGAAGAGAGACCCAGTACTTC. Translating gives CASSFRPGDGRETQYF.

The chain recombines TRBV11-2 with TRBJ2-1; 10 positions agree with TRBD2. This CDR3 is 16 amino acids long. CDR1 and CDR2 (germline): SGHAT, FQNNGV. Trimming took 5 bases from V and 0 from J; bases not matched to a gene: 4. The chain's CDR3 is CASSRTSGLSYNEQFF. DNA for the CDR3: TGTGCCAGCAGCCGGACTAGCGGACTCTCCTACAATGAGCAGTTCTTC.

The CDR3 DNA reads as TGTGCCATCAGTGCTCCGGACAGCGGCCACTATGGCTACACCTTC. Translated, it gives CAISAPDSGHYGYTF. The chain links TRBV10-3 to TRBJ1-2, with a tentative D call TRBD1 (6 bases). The CDR3 has 15 amino acids. In germline, CDR1 is ENHRY, CDR2 SYGVKD. Trimming cost V 4 bases and J 3 bases, with 15 bases left between them.

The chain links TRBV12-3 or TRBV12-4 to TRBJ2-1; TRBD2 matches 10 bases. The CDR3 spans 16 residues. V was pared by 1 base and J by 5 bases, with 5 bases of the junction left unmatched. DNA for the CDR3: TGTGCCAGCAGTTTAGGAAGCGGGGGGGGGAACAATGAGCAGTTCTTC. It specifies CASSLGSGGGNNEQFF.

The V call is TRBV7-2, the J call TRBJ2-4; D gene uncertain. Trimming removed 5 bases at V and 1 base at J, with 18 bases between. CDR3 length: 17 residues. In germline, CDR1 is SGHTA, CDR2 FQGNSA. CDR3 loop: CASSLRTGLGAKNIQYF. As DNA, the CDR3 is TGTGCCAGCAGCCTCAGGACCGGCCTTGGTGCCAAAAACATTCAGTACTTC.

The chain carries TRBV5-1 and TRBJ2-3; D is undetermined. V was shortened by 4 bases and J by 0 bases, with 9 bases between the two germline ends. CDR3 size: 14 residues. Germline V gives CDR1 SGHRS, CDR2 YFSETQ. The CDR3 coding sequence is TGCGCCAGCAGCCAAAAGCCCAGCACAGATACGCAGTATTTT. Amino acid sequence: CASSQKPSTDTQYF.

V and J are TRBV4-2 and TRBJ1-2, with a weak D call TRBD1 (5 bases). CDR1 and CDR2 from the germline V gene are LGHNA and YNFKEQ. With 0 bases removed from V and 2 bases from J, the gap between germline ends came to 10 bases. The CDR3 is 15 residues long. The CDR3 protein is CASSQEEGQNYGYTF. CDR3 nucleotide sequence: TGTGCCAGCAGCCAAGAAGAAGGACAAAACTATGGCTACACCTTC.

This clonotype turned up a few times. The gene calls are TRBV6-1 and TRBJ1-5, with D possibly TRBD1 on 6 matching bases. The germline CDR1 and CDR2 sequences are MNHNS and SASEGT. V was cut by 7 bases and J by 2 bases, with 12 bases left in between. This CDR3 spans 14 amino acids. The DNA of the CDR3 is TGTGCCAGCACTACAGGGTTTGGCAATCAGCCCCAGCATTTT. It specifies CASTTGFGNQPQHF.

The CDR3 reads CASSVALAGGRNEQFF. The CDR3, as DNA: TGTGCCAGCAGCGTAGCTTTGGCGGGAGGGAGGAATGAGCAGTTCTTC. The J gene is TRBJ2-1, the V gene TRBV9, with TRBD2 matching 9 bases. CDR1 and CDR2 (germline): SGDLS, YYNGEE. The CDR3 length is 16 residues. V lost 0 bases and J lost 7; bases outside the gene matches: 8.

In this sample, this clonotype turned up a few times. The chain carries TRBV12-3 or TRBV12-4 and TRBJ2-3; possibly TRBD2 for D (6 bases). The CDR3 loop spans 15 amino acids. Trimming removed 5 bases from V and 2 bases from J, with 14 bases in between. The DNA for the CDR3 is TGTGCCAGCAGTCCATCCGGGAGATTCACAGATACGCAGTATTTT. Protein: CASSPSGRFTDTQYF.

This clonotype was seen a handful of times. CDR3 sequence: CASSFAGWTSGTYEQYF. CDR3 DNA: TGTGCCAGCAGCTTCGCGGGATGGACTAGCGGCACCTACGAGCAGTACTTC. This chain joins TRBV7-9 and TRBJ2-7, with 10 bases identical to TRBD2. The germline V gene encodes CDR1 SEHNR and CDR2 FQNEAQ (reference sequence). The CDR3 loop spans 17 amino acids. The ends lost 3 bases at V and 2 bases at J; junction bases unmatched: 10.

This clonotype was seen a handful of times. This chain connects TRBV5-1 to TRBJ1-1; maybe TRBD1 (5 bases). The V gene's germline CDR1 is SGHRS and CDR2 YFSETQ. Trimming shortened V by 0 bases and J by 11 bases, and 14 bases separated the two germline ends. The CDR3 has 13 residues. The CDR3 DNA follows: TGCGCCAGCAGCTTGGGCCAGGGCGAGTCGGCTTTCTTT. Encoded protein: CASSLGQGESAFF.

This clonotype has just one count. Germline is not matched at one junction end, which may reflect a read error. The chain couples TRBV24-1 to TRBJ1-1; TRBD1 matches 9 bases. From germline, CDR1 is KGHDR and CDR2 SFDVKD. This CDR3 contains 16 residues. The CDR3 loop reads CATSDPRTGENTEAFF. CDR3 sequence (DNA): TGTGCCACCAGTGATCCCCGGACAGGGGAGAACACTGAGGCTTTCTTT.

This CDR3 reads CASSYGRQPQHF. CDR3 nucleotide sequence: TGTGCCAGCAGTTACGGAAGACAGCCCCAGCATTTT. This chain joins TRBV6-2 or TRBV6-3 and TRBJ1-5, with D unclear. Germline V gene lookup returns CDR1 MNHEY and CDR2 SVGEGT. V was pared by 2 bases and J by 7 bases, with 6 bases between. The CDR3 length is 12 residues.

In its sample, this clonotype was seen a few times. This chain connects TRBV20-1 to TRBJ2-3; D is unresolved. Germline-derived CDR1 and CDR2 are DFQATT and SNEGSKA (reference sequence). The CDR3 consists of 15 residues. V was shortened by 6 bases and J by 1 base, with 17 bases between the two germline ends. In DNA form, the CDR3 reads TGCAGTGCCAGAAAGGGTCTGCGAGGCACAGATACGCAGTATTTT. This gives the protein CSARKGLRGTDTQYF.